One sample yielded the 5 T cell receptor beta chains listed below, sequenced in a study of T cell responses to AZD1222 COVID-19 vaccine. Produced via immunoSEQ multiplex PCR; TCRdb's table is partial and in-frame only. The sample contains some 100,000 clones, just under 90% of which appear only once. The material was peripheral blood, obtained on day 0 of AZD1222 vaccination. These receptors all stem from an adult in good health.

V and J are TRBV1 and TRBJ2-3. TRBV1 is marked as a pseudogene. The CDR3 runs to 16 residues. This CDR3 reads CTSSQDCDLGADTQYF. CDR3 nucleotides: TGCACCAGCAGCCAAGATTGTGACCTTGGGGCAGATACGCAGTATTTT.

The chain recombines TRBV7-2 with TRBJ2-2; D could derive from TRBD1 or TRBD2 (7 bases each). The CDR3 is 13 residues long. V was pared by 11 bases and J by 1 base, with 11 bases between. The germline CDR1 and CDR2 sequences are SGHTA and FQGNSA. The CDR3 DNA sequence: TGTGCCGGGAGGGGGCGGAACACCGGGGAGCTGTTTTTT. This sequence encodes CAGRGRNTGELFF.

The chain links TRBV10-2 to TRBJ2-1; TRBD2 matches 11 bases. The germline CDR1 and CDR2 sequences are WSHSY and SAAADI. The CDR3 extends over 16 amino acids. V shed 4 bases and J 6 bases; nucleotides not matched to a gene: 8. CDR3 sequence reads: CASSVLAGGPGNEQFF. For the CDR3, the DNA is TGCGCCAGCAGTGTCTTAGCGGGGGGGCCTGGCAATGAGCAGTTCTTC.

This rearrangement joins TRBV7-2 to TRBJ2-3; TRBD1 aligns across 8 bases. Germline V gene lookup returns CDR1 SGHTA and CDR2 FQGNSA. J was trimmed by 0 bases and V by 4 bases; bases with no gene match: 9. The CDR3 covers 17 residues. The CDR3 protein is CASSSYRGYLSTDTQYF. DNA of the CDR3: TGTGCCAGCAGCTCATACAGGGGGTATCTAAGCACAGATACGCAGTATTTT.

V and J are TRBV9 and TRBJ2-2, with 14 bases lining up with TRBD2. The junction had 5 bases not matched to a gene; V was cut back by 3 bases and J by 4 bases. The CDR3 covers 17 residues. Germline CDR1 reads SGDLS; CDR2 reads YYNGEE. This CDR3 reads CASSGLGTSGGTGELFF. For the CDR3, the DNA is TGTGCCAGCAGCGGACTAGGGACTAGCGGGGGCACCGGGGAGCTGTTTTTT.